This TCR beta chain came from a study of T-cell reconstitution after alpha-beta-depleted transplantation in children. Unique molecular identifiers were incorporated when the TCRbeta library was constructed. TCRdb recomputed calls from the PCR reads with MiXCR, one row per CDR3 protein. The sample includes 500,000 or so distinct CDR3 sequences, around a third of them seen just once. The CDR3 has 13 residues. The V gene lost 0 bases and the J gene lost 6 bases, with 8 bases spanning the gap. Germline-derived CDR1 and CDR2 are SGHDN and FVKESK. The source of this sequence is a human donor who donated a stem cell graft to a child with aplastic anemia. The sequencing used PBMCs from the stem cell graft donor, collected from the stem cell graft. The chain couples TRBV14 to TRBJ1-1; D not resolved. CDR3 coding DNA: TGTGCCAGCAGCCAAGATTGGGCAGCTGAAGCTTTCTTT. This encodes CASSQDWAAEAFF.